Listed here are 2 T cell receptor beta chains from one sample, sequenced in a study of regulatory T cells in long-lasting Graves disease. As for time point: newly diagnosed GD, antithyroid drugs for less than 3 months. Isolated PBMC RNA provided the starting material for the TCR library. According to the study, TCR beta libraries were built with iRepertoire HTBI primers and CDR3-region Arm-PCR. From the multiplex PCR reads, TCRdb called clonotypes with MiXCR, one entry per CDR3 protein. The sample records some 490,000 distinct CDR3 sequences, more than 10% being singletons. These data also featured in a second study, about T cells in Graves' hyperthyroidism and ophthalmopathy.

Specimen: peripheral blood mononuclear cells (PBMCs), collected at new diagnosis, from a patient treated with antithyroid drugs. Receptors were obtained from a young woman with Graves disease.

About this clonotype itself: Given a much more abundant clone one base away, this may be a read error. The chain carries TRBV9 and TRBJ2-1; TRBD2 is a possible D gene (5 bases). CDR1 is SGDLS, CDR2 YYNGEE, per germline. This CDR3 comprises 17 residues. CDR3 DNA: TGTACCAGCAGCGCAGCCTCCGGGCTAGCACCCCCGAGGGAGCAGTTCTTC. Translation: CTSSAASGLAPPREQFF. The full variable domain, with the rest looked up from reference TRBV9 and TRBJ2-1, is DSGVTQTPKHLITATGQRVTLRCSPRSGDLSVYWYQQSLDQGLQFLIQYYNGEERAKGNILERFSAQQFPDLHSELNLSSLELGDSALYFCTSSAASGLAPPREQFFGPGTRLTVL.

The chain recombines TRBV4-1 with TRBJ2-5; 7 nucleotides match TRBD2. This CDR3 comprises 17 residues. Trimming cost V 4 bases and J 4 bases; bases outside gene matches: 15. CDR1 is MGHRA and CDR2 is YSYEKL in the germline V gene. The CDR3 here is CASSRFKLAQLGETQYF. CDR3 DNA sequence: TGCGCCAGCAGCCGATTCAAACTAGCGCAATTGGGAGAGACCCAGTACTTC.